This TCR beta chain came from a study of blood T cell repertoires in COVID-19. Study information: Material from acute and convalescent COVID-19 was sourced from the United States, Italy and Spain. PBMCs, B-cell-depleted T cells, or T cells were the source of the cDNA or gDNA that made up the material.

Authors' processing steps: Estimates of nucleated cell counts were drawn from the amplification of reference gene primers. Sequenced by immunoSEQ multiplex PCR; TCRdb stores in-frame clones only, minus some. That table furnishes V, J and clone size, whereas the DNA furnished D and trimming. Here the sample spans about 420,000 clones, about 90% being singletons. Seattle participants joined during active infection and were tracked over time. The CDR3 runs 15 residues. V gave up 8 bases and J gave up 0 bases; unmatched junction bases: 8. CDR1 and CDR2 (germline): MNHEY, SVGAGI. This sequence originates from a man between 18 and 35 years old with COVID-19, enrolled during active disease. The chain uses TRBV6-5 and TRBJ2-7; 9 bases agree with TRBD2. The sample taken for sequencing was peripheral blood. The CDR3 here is CASLAGPRSSYEQYF. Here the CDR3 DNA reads TGTGCCAGCCTAGCGGGGCCTCGTAGCTCCTACGAGCAGTACTTC.